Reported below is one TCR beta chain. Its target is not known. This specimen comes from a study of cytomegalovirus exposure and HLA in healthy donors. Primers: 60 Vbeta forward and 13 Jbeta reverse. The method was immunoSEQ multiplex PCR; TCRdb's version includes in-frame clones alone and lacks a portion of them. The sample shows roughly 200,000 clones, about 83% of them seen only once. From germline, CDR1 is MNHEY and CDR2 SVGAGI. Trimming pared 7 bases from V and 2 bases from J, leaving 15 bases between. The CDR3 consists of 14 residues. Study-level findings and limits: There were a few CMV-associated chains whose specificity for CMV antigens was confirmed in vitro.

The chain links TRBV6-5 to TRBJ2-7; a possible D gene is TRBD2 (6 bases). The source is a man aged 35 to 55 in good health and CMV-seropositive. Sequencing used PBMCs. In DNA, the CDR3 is TGTGCCAGCACCGTAGCGGCCTCAACCTACGAGCAGTACTTC. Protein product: CASTVAASTYEQYF.